A selection of T cell receptor beta chains follows, all from one sample in a study of blood T cell repertoires in COVID-19. Method: immunoSEQ multiplex PCR; TCRdb's copy keeps in-frame clones and lacks some. This sample has about 63,000 clones, with about 81% found just once. Sequenced input: peripheral blood. These receptors all come from a man in his 60s with COVID-19, enrolled during active disease. Both conserved end residues are part of each CDR3. The D gene is left open where the match is weak. Not all rows give a size; the values are once, few, many and, for expanded clones, a class.

>TRBV7-2|-|-|TRBJ1-2
CASSLAWQGNYGYTF
TGTGCCAGCAGCTTAGCTTGGCAGGGGAACTATGGCTACACCTTC
>TRBV9|-|-|TRBJ2-2
CASSVEAANTGELFF
TGTGCCAGCAGCGTAGAAGCGGCGAACACCGGGGAGCTGTTTTTT
>TRBV9|-|TRBD1|TRBJ2-2
CASSVDRGGTGELFF
TGTGCCAGCAGCGTAGACAGGGGTGGTACCGGGGAGCTGTTTTTT
>TRBV18|-|-|TRBJ1-5
CASSPGQGNQPQHF
TGTGCCAGCTCACCGGGTCAGGGGAATCAGCCCCAGCATTTT
>TRBV23-1|-|-|TRBJ1-2
CASSQSNRVHHGYTF
TGCGCCAGCAGTCAATCCAACAGGGTTCACCATGGCTACACCTTC
>TRBV30|-|-|TRBJ1-5
CAWSAGRQGNQPQHF
TGTGCCTGGAGTGCTGGGCGACAGGGCAATCAGCCCCAGCATTTT
>TRBV5-1|-|-|TRBJ2-2
CASKSYTDTGELFF
TGCGCCAGCAAGTCGTATACAGACACCGGGGAGCTGTTTTTT
>TRBV9|-|-|TRBJ2-4
CASSVVLGANKNIQYF
TGTGCCAGCAGCGTAGTTCTAGGGGCCAACAAAAACATTCAGTACTTC
>TRBV5-1|-|-|TRBJ2-7
CASSLKRSYEQYF
TGCGCCAGCAGCTTGAAGCGCTCCTACGAGCAGTACTTC
>TRBV7-2|-|-|TRBJ1-3
CASSLVGGSGNTIYF
TGTGCCAGCAGCTTAGTGGGGGGCTCTGGAAACACCATATATTTT
>TRBV6-1|-|TRBD1|TRBJ1-3
CASSEGTGFRGLSGNTIYF
TGTGCCAGCAGTGAAGGGACAGGGTTTCGGGGACTCTCTGGAAACACCATATATTTT
>TRBV24-1|-|TRBD1|TRBJ2-7
CATSDPRTGVHEQYF
TGTGCCACCAGTGACCCTCGGACAGGGGTCCACGAGCAGTACTTC
>TRBV7-6|-|-|TRBJ2-3
CASSLVGQTGLGADTQYF
TGTGCCAGCAGCTTAGTGGGGCAAACAGGGTTGGGCGCAGATACGCAGTATTTT
>TRBV19|-|-|TRBJ2-5
CASSIDSQATGTQYF
TGTGCCAGTAGTATAGATTCCCAGGCCACCGGGACCCAGTACTTC
>TRBV18|-|TRBD1|TRBJ1-6
CASSLSGTGPSPLHF
TGTGCCAGCTCACTGTCCGGGACAGGGCCTTCACCCCTCCACTTT
>TRBV14|-|TRBD1|TRBJ2-1
CASSQENRGRSEQFF
TGTGCCAGCAGCCAAGAAAACAGGGGGCGGAGTGAGCAGTTCTTC
>TRBV5-4|-|TRBD2|TRBJ2-5
CASSSEGLGVTETQYF
TGTGCCAGCAGCTCCGAGGGACTAGGGGTTACAGAGACCCAGTACTTC
>TRBV30|-|TRBD2|TRBJ2-2
CAWGLAGVETGELFF
TGTGCCTGGGGCCTAGCGGGAGTAGAGACCGGGGAGCTGTTTTTT
>TRBV9|-|TRBD2|TRBJ2-7
CASSLGGTRIYEQYF
TGTGCCAGCAGCTTAGGCGGGACTAGGATATACGAGCAGTACTTC
>TRBV4-1|-|TRBD1|TRBJ2-7
CASSQTRLQGQGVYEQYF
TGCGCCAGCAGCCAAACGAGGCTTCAGGGACAGGGGGTCTACGAGCAGTACTTC
>TRBV12-3/TRBV12-4|few|-|TRBJ1-4
CASSQGRGEKLFF
TGTGCCAGCAGCCAGGGTAGGGGTGAAAAACTGTTTTTT
>TRBV4-1|-|TRBD2|TRBJ2-1
CASSQGASGAYNEQFF
TGCGCCAGCAGCCAAGGGGCTAGCGGGGCCTACAATGAGCAGTTCTTC